This TCR beta chain was captured in a study of shared clonotypes between healthy human individuals. At the level of the study: Researchers assigned three CD4 naive, three CD4 memory, two CD8 naive and one CD8 memory plate to each donor.

Germline CDR1 reads MNHNS; CDR2 reads SASEGT. The CDR3 consists of 13 residues. V lost 4 bases and J 10 bases, leaving 14 bases between the germline ends. Those who donated, Caucasian adults without exception, all lived in Nashville, Tennessee. From CD4+ cells came CD45RA+ naive and CD45RA-negative memory subsets. This clone has a handful of counts. The antigen remains unidentified. TCRdb keeps only in-frame clones here, not all; method: immunoSEQ multiplex PCR. The profile covers about 1 million clones, with approximately 76% appearing a single time and approximately 1.5% taken by the ten largest. General study results and limits: With several donors compared, approximately 5% of naive CD4 clonotypes were shared.

Sample: memory CD4+ T cells sorted from blood. Subset: CD45RA-negative fraction. The receptor was derived from a man younger than 35 in good health. The chain carries TRBV6-1 and TRBJ2-1, with unresolved D. The CDR3 reads CASSGPGALEQFF. CDR3 in DNA: TGTGCCAGCAGTGGACCGGGCGCGTTGGAGCAGTTCTTC.